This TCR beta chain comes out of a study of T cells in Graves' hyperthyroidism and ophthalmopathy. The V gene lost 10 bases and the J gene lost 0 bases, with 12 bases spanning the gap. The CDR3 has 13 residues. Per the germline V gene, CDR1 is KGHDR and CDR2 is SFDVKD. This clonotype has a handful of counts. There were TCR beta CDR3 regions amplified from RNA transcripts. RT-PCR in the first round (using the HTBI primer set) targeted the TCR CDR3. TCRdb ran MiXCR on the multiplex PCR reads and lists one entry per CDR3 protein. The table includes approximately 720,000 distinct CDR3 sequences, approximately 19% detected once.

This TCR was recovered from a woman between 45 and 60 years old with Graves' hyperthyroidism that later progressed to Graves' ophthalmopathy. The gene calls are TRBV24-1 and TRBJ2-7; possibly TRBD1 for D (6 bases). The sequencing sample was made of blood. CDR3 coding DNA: TGTGCCACACAAAAGGACAGCTCCTACGAGCAGTACTTC. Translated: CATQKDSSYEQYF.